Listed below are T cell receptor beta chains from one sample, sequenced in a study of shared clonotypes between healthy human individuals. Assay used: immunoSEQ multiplex PCR; TCRdb lists only in-frame clones, some missing. This table has about 2.4 million clones, approximately 94% appearing once. Sequenced: naive CD4+ T cells from PBMCs. The origin of the receptors is a man aged 18 to 30 in good health. Some clones in this sample may be carry-over from other donors' samples. The CDR3 runs from the conserved cysteine through the conserved F or W. Fields, in order: CDR3 protein, CDR3 DNA, clone size, J gene, D gene, V gene. A D gene is named only where the DNA matches it firmly. A row's size may be missing; if present it is once, few, many or a size class.

CDR3aa: CASSVAGHGTQHF
CDR3nt: TGTGCCAGCAGCGTAGCGGGACACGGGACCCAGCATTTT
abundance: few
j_gene: TRBJ1-5
d_gene: .
v_gene: TRBV9

CDR3aa: CASSNDRTKAFF
CDR3nt: TGTGCCAGCAGCAATGACAGGACTAAAGCTTTCTTT
abundance: .
j_gene: TRBJ1-1
d_gene: .
v_gene: TRBV28

CDR3aa: CARYGGQGGYEQYF
CDR3nt: TGTGCCAGATACGGCGGACAGGGGGGATACGAGCAGTACTTC
abundance: .
j_gene: TRBJ2-7
d_gene: TRBD1
v_gene: TRBV6-5

CDR3aa: CSARDPPGQYF
CDR3nt: TGCAGTGCTAGAGATCCCCCCGGGCAGTACTTC
abundance: .
j_gene: TRBJ2-7
d_gene: .
v_gene: TRBV20-1

CDR3aa: CASSQGAYQPQHF
CDR3nt: TGTGCCAGCAGCCAGGGGGCCTATCAGCCCCAGCATTTT
abundance: once
j_gene: TRBJ1-5
d_gene: TRBD1
v_gene: TRBV6-6

CDR3aa: CASSLRSDNYEQYF
CDR3nt: TGCGCCAGCAGCTTGCGCTCTGACAACTACGAGCAGTACTTC
abundance: .
j_gene: TRBJ2-7
d_gene: .
v_gene: TRBV5-1

CDR3aa: CASSRGLGPSNTGELFF
CDR3nt: TGTGCCAGCAGCAGGGGGCTCGGGCCCTCGAACACCGGGGAGCTGTTTTTT
abundance: .
j_gene: TRBJ2-2
d_gene: TRBD1
v_gene: TRBV7-2

CDR3aa: CASRVDPTNTEAFF
CDR3nt: TGTGCCAGCAGGGTCGATCCTACAAACACTGAAGCTTTCTTT
abundance: .
j_gene: TRBJ1-1
d_gene: .
v_gene: TRBV6-1

CDR3aa: CASTSSSQVASNGYTF
CDR3nt: TGTGCCAGCACGTCCTCTTCACAGGTAGCTAGTAATGGCTACACCTTC
abundance: .
j_gene: TRBJ1-2
d_gene: .
v_gene: TRBV28

CDR3aa: CASSSRDTVIDEQFF
CDR3nt: TGTGCCAGCAGCTCCCGGGACACCGTCATCGATGAGCAGTTCTTC
abundance: .
j_gene: TRBJ2-1
d_gene: .
v_gene: TRBV7-8

CDR3aa: CASSFSEQFF
CDR3nt: TGTGCCAGCAGCTTCTCTGAGCAGTTCTTC
abundance: .
j_gene: TRBJ2-1
d_gene: .
v_gene: TRBV7-2

CDR3aa: CASSPFFGSGGRKSSYNEQFF
CDR3nt: TGTGCCAGCTCACCGTTCTTCGGATCGGGTGGGAGAAAGAGCTCCTACAATGAGCAGTTCTTC
abundance: once
j_gene: TRBJ2-1
d_gene: .
v_gene: TRBV18

CDR3aa: CASNSWGADTQYF
CDR3nt: TGTGCCAGTAATAGTTGGGGGGCAGATACGCAGTATTTT
abundance: .
j_gene: TRBJ2-3
d_gene: .
v_gene: TRBV19

CDR3aa: CASSPYLDQETQYF
CDR3nt: TGTGCCAGCAGTCCTTATCTAGACCAAGAGACCCAGTACTTC
abundance: once
j_gene: TRBJ2-5
d_gene: .
v_gene: TRBV6-1

CDR3aa: CASSSSGGGEKLFF
CDR3nt: TGTGCCAGCAGTTCCAGCGGTGGTGGGGAAAAACTGTTTTTT
abundance: few
j_gene: TRBJ1-4
d_gene: .
v_gene: TRBV9

CDR3aa: CASSPGQAETQYF
CDR3nt: TGTGCCAGCTCACCGGGACAGGCAGAGACCCAGTACTTC
abundance: .
j_gene: TRBJ2-5
d_gene: TRBD1
v_gene: TRBV18

CDR3aa: CSVAGRRGVNEQFF
CDR3nt: TGCAGCGTTGCAGGGCGGAGAGGTGTCAATGAGCAGTTCTTC
abundance: once
j_gene: TRBJ2-1
d_gene: .
v_gene: TRBV29-1

CDR3aa: CASSLEKRGWGETQYF
CDR3nt: TGTGCCAGCAGCTTAGAAAAACGAGGGTGGGGAGAGACCCAGTACTTC
abundance: .
j_gene: TRBJ2-5
d_gene: .
v_gene: TRBV7-6

CDR3aa: CSVRDRDNQPQHF
CDR3nt: TGCAGCGTTCGAGACAGAGATAATCAGCCCCAGCATTTT
abundance: .
j_gene: TRBJ1-5
d_gene: .
v_gene: TRBV29-1

CDR3aa: CASSQRQYNEQFF
CDR3nt: TGTGCCAGCAGCCAGAGGCAGTACAATGAGCAGTTCTTC
abundance: .
j_gene: TRBJ2-1
d_gene: .
v_gene: TRBV14

CDR3aa: CASRGEGGTNYGYTF
CDR3nt: TGTGCCAGCAGGGGGGAGGGAGGCACTAACTATGGCTACACCTTC
abundance: .
j_gene: TRBJ1-2
d_gene: .
v_gene: TRBV2

CDR3aa: CASSDRDQPQHF
CDR3nt: TGTGCCAGCAGTGATCGGGACCAGCCCCAGCATTTT
abundance: .
j_gene: TRBJ1-5
d_gene: .
v_gene: TRBV6-1

CDR3aa: CASSYSSLAVDYEQYF
CDR3nt: TGTGCCAGCAGTTACTCGTCACTAGCGGTCGACTACGAGCAGTACTTC
abundance: .
j_gene: TRBJ2-7
d_gene: TRBD2
v_gene: TRBV6-5

CDR3aa: CASSGGLEVYGYTF
CDR3nt: TGTGCCAGCAGTGGGGGTTTGGAAGTCTATGGCTACACCTTC
abundance: once
j_gene: TRBJ1-2
d_gene: .
v_gene: TRBV6-1

CDR3aa: CASSYSSAGLNEKLFF
CDR3nt: TGTGCCAGCAGTTACTCGTCGGCGGGGCTTAATGAAAAACTGTTTTTT
abundance: .
j_gene: TRBJ1-4
d_gene: .
v_gene: TRBV6-5

CDR3aa: CASRKLAGGPYEQFF
CDR3nt: TGTGCCAGCAGGAAACTAGCGGGAGGGCCGTATGAGCAGTTCTTC
abundance: .
j_gene: TRBJ2-1
d_gene: TRBD2
v_gene: TRBV27

CDR3aa: CASSERRVGNTIYF
CDR3nt: TGCGCCAGCAGTGAGAGGAGGGTCGGAAACACCATATATTTT
abundance: .
j_gene: TRBJ1-3
d_gene: .
v_gene: TRBV10-1

CDR3aa: CASTLAGEQDTQYF
CDR3nt: TGCGCCAGCACACTAGCGGGAGAGCAAGATACGCAGTATTTT
abundance: .
j_gene: TRBJ2-3
d_gene: TRBD2
v_gene: TRBV5-1

CDR3aa: CAIKEGLGNTGELFF
CDR3nt: TGTGCCATCAAAGAAGGACTAGGGAACACCGGGGAGCTGTTTTTT
abundance: once
j_gene: TRBJ2-2
d_gene: TRBD2
v_gene: TRBV19

CDR3aa: CASMGLAGPPGWYF
CDR3nt: TGTGCCAGCATGGGGCTAGCGGGACCCCCGGGGTGGTATTTT
abundance: .
j_gene: TRBJ2-3
d_gene: TRBD2
v_gene: TRBV27

CDR3aa: CASSELGRSFDTQYF
CDR3nt: TGTGCCAGCAGTGAACTGGGCAGGTCCTTTGATACGCAGTATTTT
abundance: .
j_gene: TRBJ2-3
d_gene: .
v_gene: TRBV2

CDR3aa: CASSEARTGAYTEAFF
CDR3nt: TGTGCCAGCAGTGAAGCCAGAACAGGGGCCTATACTGAAGCTTTCTTT
abundance: .
j_gene: TRBJ1-1
d_gene: TRBD1
v_gene: TRBV6-1

CDR3aa: CASSTTGVGGAFF
CDR3nt: TGTGCCAGTAGTACGACTGGGGTTGGAGGAGCTTTCTTT
abundance: few
j_gene: TRBJ1-1
d_gene: .
v_gene: TRBV19

CDR3aa: CASRSRGEATEAFF
CDR3nt: TGTGCCAGCAGGTCCCGGGGGGAGGCGACTGAAGCTTTCTTT
abundance: .
j_gene: TRBJ1-1
d_gene: .
v_gene: TRBV6-5

CDR3aa: CASSRGQKETQYF
CDR3nt: TGTGCCAGTAGTCGGGGCCAGAAAGAGACCCAGTACTTC
abundance: .
j_gene: TRBJ2-5
d_gene: .
v_gene: TRBV19

CDR3aa: CASSRTSGGSYEQYF
CDR3nt: TGCGCCAGCAGCCGGACAAGCGGGGGCTCCTACGAGCAGTACTTC
abundance: .
j_gene: TRBJ2-7
d_gene: TRBD2
v_gene: TRBV4-1

CDR3aa: CASSLGGTGNQPQHF
CDR3nt: TGCGCCAGCAGCTTGGGCGGGACAGGCAATCAGCCCCAGCATTTT
abundance: .
j_gene: TRBJ1-5
d_gene: TRBD1
v_gene: TRBV5-1

CDR3aa: CASSLFGGGQRKTQYF
CDR3nt: TGCGCCAGCAGCTTGTTCGGAGGGGGGCAGCGAAAGACCCAGTACTTC
abundance: .
j_gene: TRBJ2-5
d_gene: .
v_gene: TRBV5-1

CDR3aa: CASSRLGLAGANLQYF
CDR3nt: TGTGCCAGCAGCCGTCTGGGACTAGCGGGCGCTAACCTCCAGTACTTC
abundance: .
j_gene: TRBJ2-5
d_gene: TRBD2
v_gene: TRBV14

CDR3aa: CASITSGVGANVLTF
CDR3nt: TGTGCCAGTATAACGAGTGGGGTTGGGGCCAACGTCCTGACTTTC
abundance: .
j_gene: TRBJ2-6
d_gene: .
v_gene: TRBV19

CDR3aa: CASRTGAYNEQFF
CDR3nt: TGTGCCAGCAGGACCGGGGCATACAATGAGCAGTTCTTC
abundance: .
j_gene: TRBJ2-1
d_gene: .
v_gene: TRBV2

CDR3aa: CASSQETSGISSQFF
CDR3nt: TGTGCCAGCAGCCAAGAGACTAGCGGGATCTCGTCGCAGTTCTTC
abundance: .
j_gene: TRBJ2-1
d_gene: TRBD2
v_gene: TRBV14

CDR3aa: CASSFVTGNNEKLFF
CDR3nt: TGCGCCAGCAGCTTCGTGACAGGGAATAATGAAAAACTGTTTTTT
abundance: .
j_gene: TRBJ1-4
d_gene: TRBD1
v_gene: TRBV5-1

CDR3aa: CASGRVEPQHF
CDR3nt: TGTGCCAGCGGGCGGGTGGAGCCCCAGCATTTT
abundance: .
j_gene: TRBJ1-5
d_gene: .
v_gene: TRBV6-6

CDR3aa: CASSEPMIDEQYF
CDR3nt: TGTGCCAGCAGTGAACCCATGATAGACGAGCAGTACTTC
abundance: .
j_gene: TRBJ2-7
d_gene: .
v_gene: TRBV2

CDR3aa: CASSEGAAMGEQYF
CDR3nt: TGCGCCAGCAGTGAAGGGGCCGCTATGGGCGAGCAGTACTTC
abundance: .
j_gene: TRBJ2-7
d_gene: .
v_gene: TRBV10-1

CDR3aa: CASSPSANTGELFF
CDR3nt: TGTGCCAGCAGCCCCTCTGCGAACACCGGGGAGCTGTTTTTT
abundance: .
j_gene: TRBJ2-2
d_gene: .
v_gene: TRBV7-3